Presented here are 27 T cell receptor beta chains from one specimen sequenced in a study of cytomegalovirus exposure and HLA in healthy donors. 13 Jbeta primers and 60 Vbeta primers were used for the PCR. Data came from immunoSEQ multiplex PCR; TCRdb stores just in-frame clones and leaves some out. The table records 150,000 to 200,000 clones, approximately 70% of them present only once. Input material: PBMCs. The receptors derive from a woman aged 25 to 39 in good health and CMV-seronegative.

This rearrangement joins TRBV30 to TRBJ1-5, with D unclear. Trimming stripped 0 bases from V and 4 bases from J, with 10 bases between. This CDR3 has 14 residues. The germline V gene encodes CDR1 GTSNPN and CDR2 SVGIG (reference sequence). The CDR3 DNA reads as TGTGCCTGGAGTGTAGGAACCAGGAATCAGCCCCAGCATTTT. It yields the protein CAWSVGTRNQPQHF.

This clone was counted between two and nine times. The J gene is TRBJ2-1, the V gene TRBV2, with 7 bases that match TRBD2. This CDR3 contains 16 residues. The V segment lost 6 bases and the J segment 1 base; nucleotides outside the gene matches: 9. Germline V gene sequence: CDR1 SNHLY, CDR2 FYNNEI. The CDR3 DNA reads TGTGCCAGCAGCAAAACCAGCGGGACTTCCTACAATGAGCAGTTCTTC. This codes for CASSKTSGTSYNEQFF.

The chain carries TRBV19 and TRBJ2-7; the D gene is possibly TRBD1 (5 bases). Trimming pared 5 bases from V and 2 bases from J, leaving 16 bases between. The CDR3 extends over 15 amino acids. Germline-derived CDR1 and CDR2 are LNHDA and SQIVND (reference sequence). This CDR3 is CASSPQGSLPYEQYF. The CDR3 nucleotides read TGTGCCAGTAGTCCGCAGGGTTCCCTACCCTACGAGCAGTACTTC.

The chain recombines TRBV2 with TRBJ2-3; TRBD2 aligns across 10 bases. The germline CDR1 and CDR2 sequences are SNHLY and FYNNEI. The CDR3 length is 16 residues. Trimming at V came to 1 base and at J to 5 bases, leaving 6 bases not matched to a gene. DNA of the CDR3: TGTGCCAGCAGTGAAGGAGCGGGAGGGCCAGGAGATACGCAGTATTTT. Encoded protein: CASSEGAGGPGDTQYF.

This clone was observed a handful of times. The genes are TRBV27 and TRBJ2-7; D uncertain. This CDR3 has 12 residues. Germline V CDR1 and CDR2: MNHEY, SMNVEV (reference sequence). V gave up 5 bases and J gave up 3 bases, with 8 bases separating them. The CDR3, as DNA: TGTGCCAGCAGTCACCCGGGCTACGAGCAGTACTTC. Amino acid sequence: CASSHPGYEQYF.

The chain recombines TRBV2 with TRBJ2-7, with D perhaps matching TRBD1 (6 bases). Germline-derived CDR1 and CDR2 are SNHLY and FYNNEI. The CDR3 consists of 15 residues. Trimming took off 8 bases at V and 6 bases at J, with 23 bases between the two ends. For the CDR3, the DNA is TGTGCCAGCCTCAGGGAACAGGGTCCGTTGGTCGAGCAGTACTTC. Its translation is CASLREQGPLVEQYF.

This clone is a singleton in its sample. The chain is built from TRBV19 and TRBJ1-5, with D unclear. Trimming took 3 bases from V and 7 from J, leaving 10 bases between them. The V gene's germline CDR1 is LNHDA and CDR2 SQIVND (reference sequence). The CDR3 is 13 amino acids. The chain's CDR3 is CASSMVGGQPQHF. The CDR3 coding sequence is TGTGCCAGTAGTATGGTTGGTGGCCAGCCCCAGCATTTT.

In this sample, this clone turned up a few times. Written as DNA, the CDR3 is TGCGCCAGCAGCTTGGACAGGCCGGGTACAGATACGCAGTATTTT. This codes for CASSLDRPGTDTQYF. The V and J genes are TRBV5-1 and TRBJ2-3; TRBD1 might be the D (5 bases). Trimming stripped 0 bases from V and 3 bases from J, with 11 bases between. The CDR3 is made up of 15 amino acids. In germline, CDR1 is SGHRS, CDR2 YFSETQ.

The rearrangement joins TRBV5-1 to TRBJ2-3, with TRBD2 matching 13 bases. CDR3 length: 17 amino acids. Trimming removed 0 bases from V and 4 bases from J; junction bases left unmatched: 5. Germline CDR1 SGHRS, CDR2 YFSETQ. In DNA form, the CDR3 reads TGCGCCAGCAGCTTGGCCGGGACTAGCGGGATCCCAGATACGCAGTATTTT. It codes for CASSLAGTSGIPDTQYF.

V usage is TRBV5-1 and J usage is TRBJ2-7; 7 positions match TRBD2. The CDR3 spans 14 residues. The V and J ends lost 2 bases and 3 bases, in that order; junction bases with no gene match: 5. Germline V gives CDR1 SGHRS, CDR2 YFSETQ. The CDR3 DNA sequence: TGCGCCAGCAGCTTTGCGATAGCGGGCTACGAGCAGTACTTC. Amino acids: CASSFAIAGYEQYF.

This clone appeared a single time. The chain joins TRBV9 to TRBJ2-7; 8 bases agree with TRBD1. The CDR3 is 14 amino acids. The germline gives CDR1 SGDLS, CDR2 YYNGEE. With 3 bases clipped from V and 3 bases from J, the junction kept 5 bases outside the gene matches. The CDR3 DNA reads TGTGCCAGCAGCGCGACGGGACAGGTCTACGAGCAGTACTTC. This codes for CASSATGQVYEQYF. The entire variable domain, with the rest obtained from reference TRBV9 and TRBJ2-7, is as follows: DSGVTQTPKHLITATGQRVTLRCSPRSGDLSVYWYQQSLDQGLQFLIQYYNGEERAKGNILERFSAQQFPDLHSELNLSSLELGDSALYFCASSATGQVYEQYFGPGTRLTVT.

The chain carries TRBV19 and TRBJ2-1, with D possibly being TRBD2 (7 bases). Germline V gives CDR1 LNHDA, CDR2 SQIVND (reference sequence). The V end was cut by 7 bases, the J end by 0 bases, with 19 bases between. The CDR3 sequence is 17 residues long. The DNA for the CDR3 is TGTGCCAGTACTCGTACGGGGGGCGGACTCTCCTACAATGAGCAGTTCTTC. Translation: CASTRTGGGLSYNEQFF.

The chain combines TRBV6-5 with TRBJ1-1; D not resolved. Germline values: CDR1 MNHEY, CDR2 SVGAGI. V was pared by 5 bases and J by 4 bases, with 14 bases between. The CDR3 totals 14 residues. The CDR3 loop reads CASSPLRFFTEAFF. DNA of the CDR3: TGTGCCAGCAGTCCTCTCCGGTTTTTCACTGAAGCTTTCTTT.

This clone appeared a few times. The V call is TRBV25-1, the J call TRBJ1-6; D unresolved. Germline CDR1 and CDR2: MGHDK and SYGVNS. The CDR3 has 14 amino acids. The V and J ends lost 4 bases and 7 bases respectively, with 11 bases between them. As DNA, the CDR3 is TGTGCCAGCAGTGTTTTGGGAGAGAATTCACCCCTCCACTTT. Protein: CASSVLGENSPLHF.

This clone was seen a single time. This sequence joins TRBV5-5 and TRBJ2-1; TRBD2 aligns across 11 bases. Germline values: CDR1 SGHKS, CDR2 YYEKEE (reference sequence). The CDR3 totals 16 residues. With 1 base clipped from V and 3 bases from J, the junction kept 3 bases outside the gene matches. The CDR3 spells CASSLSLAGVYNEQFF. The CDR3 DNA reads as TGTGCCAGCAGCTTGTCACTAGCGGGGGTCTACAATGAGCAGTTCTTC. Full variable domain (rest looked up from reference TRBV5-5 and TRBJ2-1): DAGVTQSPTHLIKTRGQQVTLRCSPISGHKSVSWYQQVLGQGPQFIFQYYEKEERGRGNFPDRFSARQFPNYSSELNVNALLLGDSALYLCASSLSLAGVYNEQFFGPGTRLTVL.

CDR3 residues: CATSRVAGPYNEQFF. CDR3 DNA: TGTGCCACCAGCAGAGTCGCGGGGCCTTACAATGAGCAGTTCTTC. J is TRBJ2-1 and V is TRBV15; D perhaps matches TRBD2 (6 bases). Trimming took 1 base from V and 4 from J, leaving 11 bases between them. Germline lookup yields CDR1 LNHNV and CDR2 YYDKDF (reference sequence). This CDR3 region has 15 residues.

The gene calls are TRBV2 and TRBJ1-2; tentative D call: TRBD1 (6 bases). CDR3 length: 13 amino acids. Germline V CDR1 and CDR2: SNHLY, FYNNEI. Trimming removed 6 bases from V and 6 bases from J, with 14 bases in between. CDR3 loop: CASSQIHRDGYTF. The CDR3 nucleotides read TGTGCCAGCAGCCAAATTCACAGGGATGGCTACACCTTC.

The chain links TRBV14 to TRBJ2-3; D is unresolved. Germline CDR1 SGHDN, CDR2 FVKESK. Trimming left V 1 base short and J 2 bases short, with 13 bases between. The CDR3 sequence is 16 residues long. CDR3 coding DNA: TGTGCCAGCAGCCAAGCAATCGGTTTGTCCACAGATACGCAGTATTTT. Protein product: CASSQAIGLSTDTQYF.

This clone was counted a single time. V gene TRBV11-2 combines with J gene TRBJ1-1; D call uncertain. Germline assignment: CDR1 SGHAT and CDR2 FQNNGV. The CDR3 is 15 amino acids. V was shortened by 4 bases and J by 1 base, with 13 bases between the two germline ends. The CDR3 region is CASSSSGGQNTEAFF. In DNA form, the CDR3 reads TGTGCCAGCAGCTCCTCGGGAGGGCAGAACACTGAAGCTTTCTTT.

This sequence joins TRBV10-3 and TRBJ2-7; D is unresolved. The CDR3 extends over 14 amino acids. Germline V CDR1 and CDR2: ENHRY, SYGVKD. V was pared by 0 bases and J by 2 bases, with 8 bases between. CDR3 in amino acids: CAISESNSPYEQYF. CDR3 nucleotides: TGTGCCATCAGTGAGTCGAACAGTCCCTACGAGCAGTACTTC.

This clone has a handful of counts. This sample also contains other DNA sequences that code for the same CDR3. The rearrangement links TRBV6-6 to TRBJ2-3; D gene unclear. Trimming removed 6 bases at V and 1 base at J, with 8 bases between. This CDR3 spans 13 amino acids. The germline gives CDR1 MNHNY, CDR2 SVGAGI (reference sequence). The CDR3 loop reads CASRLQGTDTQYF. Here the CDR3 DNA reads TGTGCCAGCAGGCTCCAGGGCACAGATACGCAGTATTTT.

This clone was counted once. The chain recombines TRBV5-1 with TRBJ1-1; D remains unclear. Germline V lookup: CDR1 SGHRS, CDR2 YFSETQ. V was cut by 2 bases and J by 6 bases, with 11 bases left in between. CDR3 length equals 13 residues. The CDR3 loop reads CASSLAGYSEAFF. CDR3 nucleotide sequence: TGCGCCAGCAGCTTAGCCGGGTATTCTGAAGCTTTCTTT. Full variable domain (missing parts from reference TRBV5-1 and TRBJ1-1): KAGVTQTPRYLIKTRGQQVTLSCSPISGHRSVSWYQQTPGQGLQFLFEYFSETQRNKGNFPGRFSGRQFSNSRSEMNVSTLELGDSALYLCASSLAGYSEAFFGQGTRLTVV.

About this clone itself: A much larger clone differs by one base, so this may be a read error. V usage is TRBV6-1 and J usage is TRBJ1-6; the match to TRBD1 covers 10 bases. CDR1 and CDR2 (germline): MNHNS, SASEGT. J was trimmed by 7 bases and V by 6 bases; bases with no gene match: 3. The CDR3 has 14 residues. CDR3: CASSRDRGNSPLHF. The CDR3 DNA follows: TGTGCCAGCAGCCGGGACAGGGGAAATTCACCCCTCCACTTT.

The chain recombines TRBV4-3 with TRBJ2-1; 10 bases match TRBD2. The CDR3 runs 18 residues. Per the germline V gene, CDR1 is LGHNA and CDR2 is YSLEER. Unmatched junction bases numbered 17, after V lost 4 bases and J lost 8 bases. CDR3 sequence (DNA): TGCGCCAGCAGCCCCGGGACTAGCGAAATAGTTAGTCGCGATGAGCAGTTCTTC. Its translation is CASSPGTSEIVSRDEQFF.

The chain couples TRBV19 to TRBJ1-5; TRBD1 agrees at 8 bases. Germline V gene data show CDR1 as LNHDA and CDR2 as SQIVND (reference sequence). J gave up 5 bases and V 3 bases, and 9 bases lay outside the gene matches. This CDR3 has 16 amino acids. CDR3 DNA: TGTGCCAGTAGTATCCCCCGAGGACAGGGTCATCAGCCCCAGCATTTT. It yields the protein CASSIPRGQGHQPQHF.

V gene TRBV1 combines with J gene TRBJ2-7; the listed D gene, TRBD2, was not tested against the DNA. TRBV1 is assigned pseudogene status. The CDR3 is 17 residues long. CDR3 in DNA: TGCACCAGCAGCCAAGATCGACCTGGACTAGCCTGCAGCGAGCAGTACTTC. This gives the protein CTSSQDRPGLACSEQYF.

This clone was seen a few times. V is TRBV6-6 and J is TRBJ1-5, with a possible D match to TRBD1 (5 bases). The germline V gene has CDR1 MNHNY and CDR2 SVGAGI (reference sequence). The CDR3 extends over 13 amino acids. The ends were cut back, 6 bases at V and 6 bases at J, with 12 bases in the middle. In DNA, the CDR3 is TGTGCCAGCAGCCAAGGGGTTGCTCAGCCCCAGCATTTT. It encodes CASSQGVAQPQHF.